A single sample gave rise to the 22 T cell receptor beta chains below, sequenced in a study of blood T cells in healthy people across ages. Combining a sample-barcoded 5' primer with a J-beta primer mix, a second PCR ran for about 6 to 12 cycles. From the 5' RACE reads, TCRdb called clonotypes with MiXCR, one entry per CDR3 protein. This table holds hundreds of thousands of distinct CDR3 sequences, approximately 50% found once. The material sequenced was blood. These receptors all come from a man in his 60s in good health.

This chain's CDR3 is CAISVAADRGADTQYF. The CDR3 DNA reads TGTGCCATCAGTGTGGCGGCGGATCGAGGGGCAGATACGCAGTATTTT. The chain employs TRBV10-3 and TRBJ2-3; D may be TRBD1 or TRBD2 (5 bases each). The CDR3 is 16 amino acids. V was clipped by 4 bases and J by 4 bases, with 18 bases between them. Germline loops: CDR1 ENHRY, CDR2 SYGVKD.

This clonotype turned up a few times. The chain carries TRBV7-9 and TRBJ1-4; D call uncertain. Trimming stripped 2 bases from V and 0 bases from J, with 7 bases between. Germline V gene data show CDR1 as SEHNR and CDR2 as FQNEAQ (reference sequence). This CDR3 spans 15 amino acids. CDR3 sequence reads: CASSLWAATNEKLFF. CDR3 nucleotides: TGTGCCAGCAGCTTATGGGCGGCAACTAATGAAAAACTGTTTTTT.

This clonotype was detected a few times. The J gene is TRBJ2-7, the V gene TRBV12-3 or TRBV12-4; TRBD2 aligns across 7 bases. This CDR3 is 15 amino acids long. With 0 bases clipped from V and 2 bases from J, the junction kept 4 bases outside the gene matches. The CDR3 is CASSLAHAGAYEQYF. The CDR3 DNA reads TGTGCCAGCAGTTTAGCCCATGCGGGGGCCTACGAGCAGTACTTC.

This clonotype was picked up a small number of times. The chain uses TRBV3-1 and TRBJ2-7; D ambiguous. The CDR3 spans 12 residues. The ends were cut back, 2 bases at V and 5 bases at J, with 7 bases in the middle. From germline, CDR1 is LGHDT and CDR2 YNNKEL (reference sequence). CDR3 sequence reads: CASSQSLNEQYF. The DNA for the CDR3 is TGTGCCAGCAGCCAAAGCCTTAACGAGCAGTACTTC.

The chain recombines TRBV7-8 with TRBJ2-7; D is perhaps TRBD1 (5 bases). The germline V gene has CDR1 SGHVS and CDR2 FQNEAQ. The CDR3 is made up of 13 amino acids. V gave up 6 bases and J gave up 4 bases, with 13 bases separating them. CDR3 DNA sequence: TGTGCCAGCAGGGACACTGGGGAATACGAGCAGTACTTC. Translated: CASRDTGEYEQYF.

This clonotype appeared a few times. This chain joins TRBV29-1 and TRBJ2-3; 7 bases map to TRBD2. This CDR3 has 14 amino acids. Germline lookup yields CDR1 SQVTM and CDR2 ANQGSEA. The junction had 6 bases not matched to a gene; V was cut back by 6 bases and J by 0 bases. CDR3 region: CSVVRGDSTDTQYF. CDR3 DNA sequence: TGCAGCGTCGTCCGGGGGGATAGCACAGATACGCAGTATTTT.

The chain carries TRBV5-5 and TRBJ2-7, with D perhaps matching TRBD2 (5 bases). The V and J ends lost 0 bases and 6 bases respectively, with 13 bases between them. The CDR3 spans 14 residues. Germline loops: CDR1 SGHKS, CDR2 YYEKEE (reference sequence). This CDR3 reads CASSLGELVGEQYF. Written as DNA, the CDR3 is TGTGCCAGCAGCTTGGGGGAGTTGGTAGGCGAGCAGTACTTC. The whole variable domain, remainder taken from reference TRBV5-5 and TRBJ2-7, is DAGVTQSPTHLIKTRGQQVTLRCSPISGHKSVSWYQQVLGQGPQFIFQYYEKEERGRGNFPDRFSARQFPNYSSELNVNALLLGDSALYLCASSLGELVGEQYFGPGTRLTVT.

This chain joins TRBV20-1 and TRBJ2-2, with TRBD1 as a possible D gene (5 bases). The CDR3 has 14 residues. CDR1 is DFQATT and CDR2 is SNEGSKA in the germline V gene (reference sequence). V was shortened by 3 bases and J by 5 bases, with 13 bases between the two germline ends. CDR3 amino acids: CSASYRFRTGELFF. As DNA, the CDR3 is TGCAGTGCTAGTTACAGGTTTCGGACCGGGGAGCTGTTTTTT.

This clonotype was found a few times. The chain combines TRBV4-2 with TRBJ2-2, with 9 positions matching TRBD2. The CDR3 is made up of 18 amino acids. Germline-derived CDR1 and CDR2 are LGHNA and YNFKEQ. Trimming at V came to 1 base and at J to 2 bases, leaving 8 bases not matched to a gene. CDR3: CASSQGRASGENTGELFF. Here the CDR3 DNA reads TGTGCCAGCAGCCAAGGTCGGGCTAGCGGGGAAAACACCGGGGAGCTGTTTTTT.

This clonotype was seen more than once but under ten times. The chain carries TRBV29-1 and TRBJ2-1; 8 nucleotides agree with TRBD1. V was pared by 4 bases and J by 6 bases, with 8 bases of the junction left unmatched. This CDR3 region has 14 residues. The germline CDR1 and CDR2 sequences are SQVTM and ANQGSEA. The CDR3 nucleotides are TGCAGCGTTGTGGGACAGGCGTTAAGCAATGAGCAGTTCTTC. This codes for CSVVGQALSNEQFF.

The chain uses TRBV12-3 or TRBV12-4 and TRBJ1-6; TRBD1 aligns across 7 bases. J was trimmed by 10 bases and V by 6 bases; bases with no gene match: 6. CDR3 length equals 13 residues. CDR3 DNA sequence: TGTGCCAGCAGCGACAGGGTGGACTCACCCCTCCACTTT. Its protein is CASSDRVDSPLHF.

V usage is TRBV5-1 and J usage is TRBJ2-7; D is unclear. CDR3 length equals 13 residues. The germline V and J ends were trimmed by 5 bases and 6 bases, with 15 bases remaining between them. Germline CDR1 and CDR2: SGHRS and YFSETQ. In DNA, the CDR3 is TGCGCCAGCAGGCCGGGTGCTACCGGCGAGCAGTACTTC. As protein: CASRPGATGEQYF.

The rearrangement uses TRBV7-6 and TRBJ2-6, with no clear D. The length of the CDR3 is 16 residues. V was pared by 5 bases and J by 0 bases, with 11 bases between. The germline gives CDR1 SGHVS, CDR2 FNYEAQ. CDR3 in amino acids: CASSPDRFSGANVLTF. CDR3 DNA: TGTGCCAGCAGCCCAGATAGGTTCTCTGGGGCCAACGTCCTGACTTTC.

CDR3 sequence reads: CASSPQRHYNEQFF. The CDR3 nucleotides read TGTGCCAGCAGTCCCCAGCGGCACTACAATGAGCAGTTCTTC. This chain connects TRBV6-2 or TRBV6-3 to TRBJ2-1; possible D gene TRBD2, 5 bases. The CDR3 is made up of 14 amino acids. CDR1 and CDR2 from the germline V gene are MNHEY and SVGEGT. Trimming left V 5 bases short and J 3 bases short, with 11 bases between.

The chain recombines TRBV27 with TRBJ2-1; either TRBD1 or TRBD2 may fit D (5 bases each). CDR3 length: 15 amino acids. The V gene's germline CDR1 is MNHEY and CDR2 SMNVEV (reference sequence). V dropped 4 bases and J dropped 1 base, with 11 bases sitting between them. CDR3 loop: CASSSGTESYNEQFF. The CDR3 DNA is TGTGCCAGCAGTTCCGGGACGGAATCCTACAATGAGCAGTTCTTC.

This clonotype was seen only a few times. The J gene is TRBJ2-1, the V gene TRBV6-5; no reliable D call. CDR3 length: 14 residues. Trimming took 0 bases from V and 7 from J, leaving 10 bases between them. Germline V gives CDR1 MNHEY, CDR2 SVGAGI. The CDR3 DNA reads as TGTGCCAGCAGTTACTCGAGGCTGGGTAATGAGCAGTTCTTC. This translates into CASSYSRLGNEQFF.

This clonotype was observed once. J is TRBJ2-1 and V is TRBV7-9; the match to TRBD1 covers 8 bases. Near its end, the DNA agrees better with TRBJ2-7, so the J call may be wrong. CDR1 SEHNR and CDR2 FQNEAQ come from the germline V gene (reference sequence). This CDR3 is 14 amino acids long. The CDR3 spells CASSLERTGGEQYF. The CDR3 DNA reads TGTGCCAGCAGCTTAGAGCGTACAGGGGGCGAGCAGTACTTC.

As DNA, the CDR3 is TGCAGTGCTAGGGCCGAGCCGGTCGTGGCGCGAAACATTCAGTACTTC. It specifies CSARAEPVVARNIQYF. This chain uses TRBV20-1 with TRBJ2-4; D call uncertain. The germline gives CDR1 DFQATT, CDR2 SNEGSKA (reference sequence). CDR3 length: 16 residues. With 3 bases removed from V and 6 bases from J, the gap between germline ends came to 21 bases.

The gene calls are TRBV25-1 and TRBJ2-3, with 9 bases identical to TRBD1. The J segment lost 2 bases and the V segment lost 5 bases, leaving 8 bases of the junction unmatched. This CDR3 is built from 16 residues. Germline CDR1 and CDR2: MGHDK and SYGVNS. CDR3 DNA sequence: TGTGCCAGCAGTCAACCGGGACAGGGATTCACAGATACGCAGTATTTT. It yields the protein CASSQPGQGFTDTQYF.

This clonotype has just one count. This chain joins TRBV11-3 and TRBJ2-1; D unresolved. The CDR3 runs to 15 residues. V was cut by 4 bases and J by 2 bases, with 12 bases left in between. CDR1 is SGHNT and CDR2 is YENEEA in the germline V gene. The CDR3 is CASSSDQRPYNEQFF. The CDR3 coding sequence is TGTGCCAGCAGCTCCGACCAGCGTCCCTACAATGAGCAGTTCTTC.

This clonotype was counted between two and nine times. The V and J genes are TRBV29-1 and TRBJ2-5, with 13 nucleotides matching TRBD2. CDR3 length: 15 residues. The germline gives CDR1 SQVTM, CDR2 ANQGSEA. J was trimmed by 5 bases and V by 4 bases; bases with no gene match: 7. The CDR3 loop reads CSVAVLAGGRETQYF. CDR3 nucleotides: TGCAGCGTTGCCGTACTAGCGGGGGGGCGTGAGACCCAGTACTTC.

This clonotype was recorded a few times. The V gene is TRBV5-1, the J gene TRBJ1-6, with D perhaps matching TRBD1 (5 bases). V gave up 0 bases and J gave up 10 bases, with 14 bases separating them. Germline V gene data show CDR1 as SGHRS and CDR2 as YFSETQ. This CDR3 has 15 residues. The chain's CDR3 is CASSLVPGKESPLHF. The CDR3 nucleotides read TGCGCCAGCAGCTTGGTTCCAGGGAAGGAGTCACCCCTCCACTTT.